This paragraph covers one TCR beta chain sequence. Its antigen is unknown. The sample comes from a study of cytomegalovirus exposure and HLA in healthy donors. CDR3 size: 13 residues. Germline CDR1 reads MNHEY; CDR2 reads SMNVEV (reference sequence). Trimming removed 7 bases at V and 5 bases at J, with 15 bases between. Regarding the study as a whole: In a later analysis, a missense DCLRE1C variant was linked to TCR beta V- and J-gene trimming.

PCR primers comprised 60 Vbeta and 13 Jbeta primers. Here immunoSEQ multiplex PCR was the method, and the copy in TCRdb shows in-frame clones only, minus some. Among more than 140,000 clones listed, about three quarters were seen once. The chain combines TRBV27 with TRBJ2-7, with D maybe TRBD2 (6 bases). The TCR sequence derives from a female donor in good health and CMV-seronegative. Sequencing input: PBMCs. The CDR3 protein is CASTAWAGNEQYF. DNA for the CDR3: TGTGCCAGCACAGCCTGGGCGGGGAACGAGCAGTACTTC.